The entry below describes one T cell receptor beta chain. These data originate in a study of early T cells in non-severe SARS-CoV-2 infection. Researchers tagged individual cDNA molecules with unique molecular identifiers. TCRdb redid the calling of the 5' RACE reads with MiXCR, one entry per CDR3 protein. The top ten hold 3.8% of the sample, which has 65,000 to 85,000 distinct CDR3 sequences, 9.5% to 13% seen once. Germline V gene sequence: CDR1 SEHNR, CDR2 FQNEAQ (reference sequence). This CDR3 contains 15 residues. The germline V and J ends were trimmed by 1 base and 4 bases, with 10 bases remaining between them.

The sequenced material came from whole blood. J is TRBJ1-4 and V is TRBV7-9; the D is unclear. The receptor was derived from an adult who was a healthcare worker with PCR-confirmed SARS-CoV-2 infection or an uninfected control (not recorded which). CDR3 in DNA: TGTGCCAGCAGCTTAGTTCTCTCCCATAATGAAAAACTGTTTTTT. Amino acids: CASSLVLSHNEKLFF.